These 26 T cell receptor beta chains share one sample of origin, sequenced in a study of vaccination and CD4 T cells after COVID-19. The Oncomine TCR Beta short-read assay was what sequenced the DNA obtained from cultured CD4+ T cells. TCRdb independently ran MiXCR on the PCR reads; one entry per CDR3 protein. The repertoire holds a few thousand distinct CDR3 sequences, with less than 35% as singletons. The antigens for these receptors are not known. Treatment given: roughly nine-day PBMC culture with coronavirus spike peptide pools or control peptides (ViraFEST assay). The collection of CD4+ T cells from the unexposed donor took place before the COVID-19 pandemic (2011-2018). The source material was CD4+ T cells from blood, cultured in vitro. All receptors derive from a human donor in good health.

The J gene is TRBJ2-7, the V gene TRBV11-3; 8 bases agree with TRBD1. CDR1 is SGHNT and CDR2 is YENEEA in the germline V gene. This CDR3 has 12 amino acids. Unmatched junction bases numbered 3, after V lost 4 bases and J lost 7 bases. DNA of the CDR3: TGTGCCAGCAGCTCAACAGGGGGGGAGCAGTACTTC. It specifies CASSSTGGEQYF.

The V call is TRBV6-1, the J call TRBJ1-2; 8 nucleotides line up with TRBD1. Germline V lookup: CDR1 MNHNS, CDR2 SASEGT. V shed 5 bases, J shed 7 bases, and the junction held 3 bases outside the gene matches. There are 12 residues in the CDR3. Here the CDR3 reads CASSPTGAGYTF. The CDR3 coding sequence is TGTGCCAGCAGTCCGACAGGGGCTGGCTACACCTTC.

The genes are TRBV9 and TRBJ2-5; the D is unclear. This CDR3 contains 14 residues. Germline CDR1 reads SGDLS; CDR2 reads YYNGEE. Deletions cut 5 bases from V and 4 bases from J, with 15 bases between. The CDR3: CASSTNPERETQYF. The CDR3 DNA follows: TGTGCCAGCAGTACGAACCCTGAGAGAGAGACCCAGTACTTC.

This clonotype turned up a few times. The gene calls are TRBV6-1 and TRBJ2-2, with TRBD1 as a possible D gene (6 bases). The CDR3 length is 14 residues. Germline lookup yields CDR1 MNHNS and CDR2 SASEGT. V was trimmed by 7 bases and J by 2 bases, leaving 11 bases between them. Here the CDR3 reads CASTRQDNTGELFF. CDR3 nucleotide sequence: TGTGCCAGCACCCGACAGGATAACACCGGGGAGCTGTTTTTT.

This chain joins TRBV7-6 and TRBJ2-7; 8 nucleotides line up with TRBD1. The ends lost 3 bases at V and 6 bases at J; junction bases unmatched: 16. The CDR3 has 17 amino acids. From germline, CDR1 is SGHVS and CDR2 FNYEAQ. CDR3 nucleotides: TGTGCCAGCAGCTTTTCCCCCAGGGGAAACAGGGGGGTCGAGCAGTACTTC. Amino acid sequence: CASSFSPRGNRGVEQYF.

The chain employs TRBV12-3 or TRBV12-4 and TRBJ1-2; 8 bases line up with TRBD1. V lost 1 base to trimming and J lost 4 bases; unmatched junction nucleotides: 2. The CDR3 is made up of 14 amino acids. This chain's CDR3 is CASSLGGTGYGYTF. Here the CDR3 DNA reads TGTGCCAGCAGTTTAGGTGGGACAGGCTATGGCTACACCTTC.

In its sample, this clonotype is medium-sized. The chain combines TRBV7-9 with TRBJ1-5; 9 bases agree with TRBD1. The CDR3 runs to 16 residues. Germline values: CDR1 SEHNR, CDR2 FQNEAQ (reference sequence). J was trimmed by 2 bases and V by 5 bases; bases with no gene match: 7. Here the CDR3 DNA reads TGTGCCAGCAGCAAGGGACAGGGATTGGGCAATCAGCCCCAGCATTTT. It yields the protein CASSKGQGLGNQPQHF.

This clonotype was counted only a few times. This chain links TRBV18 with TRBJ2-5, with D tentatively TRBD2 (5 bases). The CDR3 extends over 13 amino acids. V was cut by 6 bases and J by 1 base, with 9 bases left in between. Germline values: CDR1 KGHSH, CDR2 LQKENI. CDR3 residues: CASSRTPQETQYF. CDR3 in DNA: TGTGCCAGCTCGCGGACTCCCCAAGAGACCCAGTACTTC.

The genes are TRBV20-1 and TRBJ1-1; D gene ambiguous. Trimming removed 4 bases at V and 2 bases at J, with 11 bases between. CDR1 and CDR2 from the germline V gene are DFQATT and SNEGSKA (reference sequence). CDR3 length: 13 residues. The CDR3 coding sequence is TGCAGTGCTAAACGTACGCTCAACACTGAAGCTTTCTTT. Translation gives CSAKRTLNTEAFF.

In its sample, this clonotype was seen a few times. The chain links TRBV6-5 to TRBJ2-1, with TRBD2 matching 10 bases. J lost 0 bases, V lost 0 bases, and 8 bases had no gene match. This CDR3 is 19 amino acids long. Germline CDR1 and CDR2: MNHEY and SVGAGI. CDR3 sequence (DNA): TGTGCCAGCAGTTACTCGAGCCTAGCGGGGGTACTCTCCTACAATGAGCAGTTCTTC. Translation: CASSYSSLAGVLSYNEQFF.

The chain links TRBV28 to TRBJ2-5, with 13 nucleotides matching TRBD2. The germline V gene encodes CDR1 MDHEN and CDR2 SYDVKM. V lost 2 bases to trimming and J lost 4 bases; unmatched junction nucleotides: 1. This CDR3 has 15 amino acids. The CDR3 region has the DNA TGTGCCAGCAGTTTAACTAGCGGGGGGGTAGAGACCCAGTACTTC. Protein sequence: CASSLTSGGVETQYF.

This clonotype has a handful of counts. The chain couples TRBV20-1 to TRBJ1-4, with unresolved D. Between the trimmed V and J ends, which lost 0 bases and 7 bases, there was a span of 9 bases. CDR1 and CDR2 from the germline V gene are DFQATT and SNEGSKA (reference sequence). CDR3 size: 13 residues. CDR3 protein: CSARDPRAEKLFF. The CDR3 nucleotides read TGCAGTGCTAGAGATCCTCGGGCTGAAAAACTGTTTTTT.

The chain joins TRBV24-1 to TRBJ1-5, with a possible D match to TRBD1 (6 bases). The CDR3 extends over 14 amino acids. Trimming took off 3 bases at V and 4 bases at J, with 9 bases between the two ends. In germline, CDR1 is KGHDR, CDR2 SFDVKD. CDR3 DNA: TGTGCCACCAGTGATCCGGGGGCTAATCAGCCCCAGCATTTT. It is translated as CATSDPGANQPQHF.

J is TRBJ1-1 and V is TRBV5-1; no firm D call. CDR3 length: 13 residues. The ends were cut back, 2 bases at V and 4 bases at J, with 9 bases in the middle. Germline V gives CDR1 SGHRS, CDR2 YFSETQ. CDR3 DNA sequence: TGCGCCAGCAGCTTCCTGGCGGGCACTGAAGCTTTCTTT. Translated, it gives CASSFLAGTEAFF.

This chain uses TRBV24-1 with TRBJ2-3, with no clear D. Germline values: CDR1 KGHDR, CDR2 SFDVKD. The CDR3 consists of 16 residues. V shed 4 bases and J shed 3 bases, with 16 bases lying between them. The CDR3, as DNA: TGTGCCACCAGTGACCATCTACGGGCTATAACAGATACGCAGTATTTT. The encoded protein is CATSDHLRAITDTQYF.

The chain is built from TRBV6-2 or TRBV6-3 and TRBJ2-7; unclear D gene. V was trimmed by 2 bases and J by 3 bases, leaving 14 bases between them. CDR1 and CDR2 from the germline V gene are MNHEY and SVGEGT. The CDR3 is 15 amino acids. CDR3 region: CASSYGPAGNYEQYF. DNA of the CDR3: TGTGCCAGCAGTTACGGACCGGCAGGAAACTACGAGCAGTACTTC.

This chain joins TRBV2 and TRBJ2-5, with a possible D match to TRBD2 (5 bases). CDR1 SNHLY and CDR2 FYNNEI come from the germline V gene. With 6 bases removed from V and 3 bases from J, the gap between germline ends came to 11 bases. The CDR3 consists of 13 residues. The CDR3 DNA follows: TGTGCCAGCAGCGCGGAGGCGAAAGAGACCCAGTACTTC. This sequence encodes CASSAEAKETQYF.

This clonotype was picked up a small number of times. The rearrangement links TRBV20-1 to TRBJ2-5; D is unclear. The V and J ends lost 0 bases and 2 bases respectively, with 10 bases between them. In germline, CDR1 is DFQATT, CDR2 SNEGSKA (reference sequence). This CDR3 is built from 14 residues. CDR3 amino acids: CSARDGYIQETQYF. In DNA, the CDR3 is TGCAGTGCTAGAGATGGTTACATACAAGAGACCCAGTACTTC.

This chain uses TRBV24-1 with TRBJ2-1; D possibly corresponds to TRBD2 (6 bases). The V end was cut by 1 base, the J end by 2 bases, with 14 bases between. The CDR3 has 17 amino acids. Germline CDR1 is KGHDR and CDR2 is SFDVKD. The CDR3 loop is CATSDFGGTSAYNEQFF. CDR3 coding DNA: TGTGCCACCAGTGATTTCGGCGGGACCAGCGCCTACAATGAGCAGTTCTTC.

V gene TRBV5-1 combines with J gene TRBJ1-2; D ambiguous. Germline assignment: CDR1 SGHRS and CDR2 YFSETQ. Between the trimmed V and J ends, which lost 3 bases and 2 bases, there was a span of 8 bases. CDR3 size: 13 residues. For the CDR3, the DNA is TGCGCCAGCAGCTCGGAAAACAACTATGGCTACACCTTC. This codes for CASSSENNYGYTF. The variable domain in full, with the rest retrieved from reference TRBV5-1 and TRBJ1-2, is KAGVTQTPRYLIKTRGQQVTLSCSPISGHRSVSWYQQTPGQGLQFLFEYFSETQRNKGNFPGRFSGRQFSNSRSEMNVSTLELGDSALYLCASSSENNYGYTFGSGTRLTVV.

This chain links TRBV7-2 with TRBJ2-2, with D unclear. Germline V CDR1 and CDR2: SGHTA, FQGNSA. The CDR3 extends over 13 amino acids. Trimming took off 5 bases at V and 8 bases at J, with 12 bases between the two ends. The CDR3 DNA is TGTGCCAGCAGCCCCATTTTAGTTGGGGAGCTGTTTTTT. It yields the protein CASSPILVGELFF.

The chain joins TRBV24-1 to TRBJ2-3; D remains ambiguous. The CDR3 consists of 16 residues. Germline V gene lookup returns CDR1 KGHDR and CDR2 SFDVKD. Trimming removed 5 bases from V and 2 bases from J, with 16 bases in between. This CDR3 reads CATSGSRSDSTDTQYF. CDR3 in DNA: TGTGCCACCAGTGGATCGCGGAGTGACTCCACAGATACGCAGTATTTT.

Concerning this clonotype: The junction differs from germline at one of its ends, possibly a read error. V usage is TRBV12-3 or TRBV12-4 and J usage is TRBJ1-5; the D is unclear. The CDR3 is 11 amino acids. CDR3 sequence reads: CASSSQWVQDF. The CDR3 DNA follows: TGTGCCAGCAGTTCACAGTGGGTTCAGGATTTT.

The rearrangement links TRBV9 to TRBJ2-3, with 9 bases that match TRBD2. This CDR3 is 16 amino acids long. V was clipped by 3 bases and J by 0 bases; unmatched bases: 5. Germline-derived CDR1 and CDR2 are SGDLS and YYNGEE. The CDR3 nucleotides are TGTGCCAGCAGCGCGACTAGCGGAATAAGCACAGATACGCAGTATTTT. As protein: CASSATSGISTDTQYF.

V is TRBV7-2 and J is TRBJ2-7, with a weak D call TRBD1 (5 bases). The germline V gene has CDR1 SGHTA and CDR2 FQGNSA. Trimming cost V 2 bases and J 5 bases, with 13 bases left between them. The CDR3 spans 14 residues. CDR3 residues: CASSLMIGAHEQYF. DNA of the CDR3: TGTGCCAGCAGCTTAATGATAGGGGCCCACGAGCAGTACTTC.

This chain joins TRBV5-1 and TRBJ1-2; weak D call: TRBD1 (6 bases). This CDR3 region has 15 residues. Germline V lookup: CDR1 SGHRS, CDR2 YFSETQ. V lost 4 bases to trimming and J lost 3 bases, with 16 bases between them. The CDR3 coding sequence is TGCGCCAGCAGCCCAGAGTGGGGGGCGGACTATGGCTACACCTTC. Protein: CASSPEWGADYGYTF.